What follows describes a single TCR beta chain. Its binding antigen is unknown. No qualities accompany the bases; no much larger clone lies one base away. Ficoll-Paque density gradient centrifugation was used to isolate PBMCs. The source of the sample is a study of T-cell memory formation after mild COVID-19 (dated by TCRdb to 2020 to 2023). A note on the overall study: TCR sequence clusters from the two donors were largely donor specific. T-cell clones expanding and contracting after mild COVID-19 in two donors were tracked by longitudinal TCRalpha and TCRbeta repertoire sequencing. Two young, previously healthy adult volunteers made up the cohort, one male and one female. What the study reported, not specific to this receptor: Whether the second-wave clones peaking on day 37 were SARS-CoV-2 specific was not confirmed. The study included only a couple of mild cases, and larger cohorts that include severe cases with pre-infection samples were judged to be necessary. Balanced CD4/CD8 phenotypes were observed for clones contracting from day 15 to 85, whereas a bias towards CD4+ was observed for a second wave of clones expanding from day 15 to 37. Contracting CD4+ clones were located mainly in the CM and EM memory subsets, whereas CD8+ clones were found to be enriched in EMRA. Some responding clones were detected in pre-infection memory, suggesting pre-existing cross-reactive memory T cells joined the SARS-CoV-2 response.

The sequencing machine was an Illumina NovaSeq 6000. Using 5'RACE with constant-segment primers, TCRalpha and TCRbeta cDNA libraries were constructed, with sample barcodes and unique molecular identifiers added in the process. Trizol reagent was used to extract RNA from every sample. Library amplification was performed in two PCR steps, and a second sample barcode and Illumina TruSeq adapters were introduced in the second step. Sequencing of libraries was performed on an Illumina NovaSeq with 2 x 150 bp paired-end reads. The authors processed their data as follows. Demultiplexing of reads and collapsing into UMI-guided consensus sequences were performed with migec v1.2.7. Using mixcr v2.1.11, UMI consensuses were aligned to TRA and TRB V and J templates and then assembled into clonotypes. Expanded or contracted clonotypes were those called significant by both edgeR and NoisET, with noise models trained on biological replicates. edgeR calls used a false discovery rate-adjusted p below 0.01 and a log2 fold-change threshold of 1. As an exploratory analysis of dynamics, max-normalized trajectories of the 1000 most abundant clonotypes were examined by PCA with hierarchical clustering. The CD4 or CD8 phenotype of responding clones was assigned using the separately sequenced CD4+ and CD8+ repertoires. TCRdb reran the public reads through fastp at Q25 and MiXCR, keeping productive beta chains. Entries that share a CDR3 protein sequence are merged under the most common genes and DNA. Clone size and V and J calls follow TCRdb, not the original study. Across this sample there are a few hundred thousand distinct CDR3 sequences, with roughly 30% seen only once. Of the sample, roughly 11% is held by the ten largest clones.

The sample was PBMCs or a T cell subset sorted from them (not recorded which). This TCR derives from an adult woman who had mild COVID-19 (a few samples of this study predate the infection). The sample titles of this study are shuffled in the database, so cell type and time point are left out; the donor was told from shared clones.

CDR3 sequence: CASSVGLAGGPDTQYF. The DNA sequence is TGTGCCAGCAGCGTAGGACTAGCGGGGGGGCCAGATACGCAGTATTTT. The chain was built from TRBV9 and TRBJ2-3; TRBD2 aligns with 14 central bases. The CDR3 covers 16 residues, taking in both the cysteine and the phenylalanine. Only the CDR3 part of the read is kept: 48 bases, read in frame from the first base. V loses 0 bases at its end and J loses 4 bases; junction bases beyond the gene matches: 1. Via the germline V gene, CDR1 is SGDLS and CDR2 YYNGEE.